This T cell receptor (beta chain) is from a study of Ad26.COV2.S vaccination and SARS-CoV-2 variants. Whole-study results and caveats: Compared with placebo recipients, vaccine recipients had higher spike-specific TCR breadth.

The CDR3 contains 15 residues. Germline V gene lookup returns CDR1 LGHDT and CDR2 YNNKEL (reference sequence). Trimming took 8 bases from V and 1 from J, leaving 17 bases between them. This clone was observed at least ten times. The antigen is not known. The repertoire was sequenced with immunoSEQ multiplex PCR; TCRdb's copy has only in-frame clones and lacks some. The sample holds about 320,000 clones, roughly 84% seen once. Treatment here: around 19 received Ad26.COV2.S at low or high dose, single or two shots; about 5 received placebo; per-sample allocation not given. The samples were gathered on day 63 after the first injection of vaccine or placebo.

J is TRBJ1-1 and V is TRBV3-1 (or the pseudogene TRBV3-2), with D possibly being TRBD1 (6 bases). The clonotype was recovered from a person between 18 and 60 years old who received the Ad26.COV2.S COVID-19 vaccine or a placebo. The sequencing here drew on peripheral blood, taken in a trial of Ad26.COV2.S vaccine versus placebo. Here the CDR3 reads CASHPGHRANTEAFF. The DNA of the CDR3 is TGTGCCAGCCACCCGGGCCACAGGGCGAACACTGAAGCTTTCTTT.